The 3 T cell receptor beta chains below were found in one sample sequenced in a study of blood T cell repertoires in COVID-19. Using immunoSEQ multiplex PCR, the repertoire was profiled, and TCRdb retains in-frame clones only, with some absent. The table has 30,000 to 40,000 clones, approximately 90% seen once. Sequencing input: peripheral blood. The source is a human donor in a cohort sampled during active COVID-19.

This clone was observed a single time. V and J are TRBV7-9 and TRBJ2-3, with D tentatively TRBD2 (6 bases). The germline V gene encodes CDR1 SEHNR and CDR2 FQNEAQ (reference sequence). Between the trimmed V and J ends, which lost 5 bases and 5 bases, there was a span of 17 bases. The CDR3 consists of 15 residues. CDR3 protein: CASSRGTAGKDTQYF. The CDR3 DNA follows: TGTGCCAGCAGCCGCGGGACCGCTGGGAAAGATACGCAGTATTTT.

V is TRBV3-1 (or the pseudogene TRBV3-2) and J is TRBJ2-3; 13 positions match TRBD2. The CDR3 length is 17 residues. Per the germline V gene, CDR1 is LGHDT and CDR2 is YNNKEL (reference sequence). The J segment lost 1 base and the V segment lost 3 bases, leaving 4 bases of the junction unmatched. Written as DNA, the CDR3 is TGTGCCAGCAGCCAGCTAGGGACTAGCGGGGGCACAGATACGCAGTATTTT. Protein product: CASSQLGTSGGTDTQYF.

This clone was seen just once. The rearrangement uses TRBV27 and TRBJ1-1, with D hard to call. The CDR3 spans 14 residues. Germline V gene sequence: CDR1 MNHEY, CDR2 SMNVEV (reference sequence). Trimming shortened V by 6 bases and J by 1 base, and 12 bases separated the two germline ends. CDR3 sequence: CASSQYTWNTEAFF. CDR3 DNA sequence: TGTGCCAGCAGCCAATACACCTGGAACACTGAAGCTTTCTTT.